The 18 T cell receptor beta chains presented below share a single source sample, sequenced in a study of TIL therapy for anti-PD-1-resistant metastatic lung cancer. Sequencing used immunoSEQ v3. Using immunoSEQ multiplex PCR, the repertoire was profiled, and TCRdb retains in-frame clones only, with some absent. There are 7,000 or so clones in the sample; roughly three fifths occur only once, and more than 7% lies in the top ten. This sample's time point: pre-treatment sample, taken before nivolumab and TIL therapy. The tumor samples were excised metastases, mostly pleural nodules or supraclavicular lymph nodes. Sample: tumor tissue, taken at baseline. All receptors derive from a person aged 25 to 85 with non-small cell lung cancer.

J is TRBJ1-1 and V is TRBV28; 7 bases are a match to TRBD1. The CDR3 totals 14 residues. With 7 bases clipped from V and 8 bases from J, the junction kept 13 bases outside the gene matches. Germline CDR1 reads MDHEN; CDR2 reads SYDVKM. In DNA form, the CDR3 reads TGTGCCAGCAATATCAGGGGGTCCGGGCCCGAAGCTTTCTTT. Protein sequence: CASNIRGSGPEAFF.

The V call is TRBV5-4, the J call TRBJ2-5; perhaps TRBD1 as D (6 bases). The CDR3 length is 13 residues. Trimming took 3 bases from V and 7 from J, leaving 13 bases between them. CDR1 and CDR2 from the germline V gene are SGHNT and YYREEE (reference sequence). The CDR3 sequence is CASSSIEGVTQYF. Here the CDR3 DNA reads TGTGCCAGCAGCTCCATAGAGGGGGTGACCCAGTACTTC.

This clone showed up just a few times. The chain combines TRBV5-4 with TRBJ2-3; perhaps TRBD2 as D (6 bases). Trimming removed 3 bases at V and 5 bases at J, with 19 bases between. The CDR3 runs 16 residues. Germline values: CDR1 SGHNT, CDR2 YYREEE (reference sequence). The CDR3: CASSYLSRMGGDTQYF. The CDR3 DNA reads as TGTGCCAGCAGCTACCTAAGCCGGATGGGGGGAGATACGCAGTATTTT.

This sequence joins TRBV6-4 and TRBJ2-6, with TRBD1 matching 9 bases. The CDR3 sequence is 16 residues long. Unmatched junction bases numbered 4, after V lost 6 bases and J lost 1 base. CDR1 and CDR2 from the germline V gene are MRHNA and SNTAGT. As DNA, the CDR3 is TGTGCCAGCAGCCCGGACAGGGGTTCTGGGGCCAACGTCCTGACTTTC. Protein product: CASSPDRGSGANVLTF.

The chain uses TRBV4-3 and TRBJ1-1; D gene unclear. The CDR3 length is 14 residues. CDR1 LGHNA and CDR2 YSLEER come from the germline V gene. V lost 4 bases to trimming and J lost 0 bases, with 9 bases between them. The CDR3 region is CASSLQVMNTEAFF. The CDR3 DNA sequence: TGCGCCAGCAGCCTTCAGGTAATGAACACTGAAGCTTTCTTT.

This clone was detected only a few times. The chain uses TRBV6-5 and TRBJ2-2; D might be TRBD1 (6 bases). The CDR3 is 14 amino acids. Trimming removed 8 bases at V and 1 base at J, with 11 bases between. Looked up from germline, CDR1 is MNHEY and CDR2 is SVGAGI. This CDR3 is CASGGRKNTGELFF. As DNA, the CDR3 is TGTGCCAGCGGGGGCAGAAAGAACACCGGGGAGCTGTTTTTT.

V is TRBV6-6 and J is TRBJ2-2; 8 positions match TRBD1. This CDR3 is 15 amino acids long. Germline CDR1 MNHNY, CDR2 SVGAGI (reference sequence). Unmatched junction bases numbered 6, after V lost 5 bases and J lost 4 bases. CDR3 in DNA: TGTGCCAGCAGTATCCAGGGGGCGTTCACCGGGGAGCTGTTTTTT. Encoded protein: CASSIQGAFTGELFF.

J is TRBJ1-3 and V is TRBV15, with D perhaps matching TRBD1 (5 bases). Looked up from germline, CDR1 is LNHNV and CDR2 is YYDKDF (reference sequence). The germline V and J ends were trimmed by 1 base and 4 bases, with 14 bases remaining between them. CDR3 length equals 16 residues. The CDR3 bases are TGTGCCACCAGCAGAGGGGGCAGCCTGTGGGGAAACACCATATATTTT. Encoded protein: CATSRGGSLWGNTIYF.

The CDR3 loop is CASRKDTEFYEQYF. The CDR3 nucleotides read TGTGCCAGTAGGAAGGACACGGAGTTCTACGAGCAGTACTTC. The chain links TRBV19 to TRBJ2-7; a possible D gene is TRBD1 (5 bases). Germline V CDR1 and CDR2: LNHDA, SQIVND (reference sequence). The CDR3 totals 14 residues. Trimming pared 6 bases from V and 3 bases from J, leaving 15 bases between.

The chain joins TRBV2 to TRBJ1-1; D not certain. Germline V gene sequence: CDR1 SNHLY, CDR2 FYNNEI. The germline V and J ends were trimmed by 3 bases and 6 bases, with 17 bases remaining between them. The length of the CDR3 is 15 residues. The CDR3 DNA is TGTGCCAGCAGTGACCTCACGCTGCGTATCGCTGAAGCTTTCTTT. Amino acids: CASSDLTLRIAEAFF.

V is TRBV24-1 and J is TRBJ1-2; tentative D call: TRBD1 (5 bases). In germline, CDR1 is KGHDR, CDR2 SFDVKD. The V gene lost 1 base and the J gene lost 6 bases, with 14 bases spanning the gap. The CDR3 loop spans 15 amino acids. The DNA of the CDR3 is TGTGCCACCAGTGATTTCCGGCAGGGCCAGAATGGCTACACCTTC. It encodes CATSDFRQGQNGYTF.

The chain has TRBV11-1 and TRBJ2-7; perhaps TRBD1 as D (5 bases). Trimming left V 5 bases short and J 2 bases short, with 10 bases between. The CDR3 runs to 13 residues. Germline V gene lookup returns CDR1 SGHAT and CDR2 FQDESV (reference sequence). The CDR3 nucleotides are TGTGCCAGCAGCCCCAGGGCAACCTACGAGCAGTACTTC. Residues: CASSPRATYEQYF.

The CDR3 DNA sequence: TGTGCCAGCAGCTTACAGGGGGTTGGTACTGAAGCTTTCTTT. It yields the protein CASSLQGVGTEAFF. The chain links TRBV7-3 to TRBJ1-1, with TRBD1 identical over 7 bases. The germline gives CDR1 SGHTA, CDR2 FQGTGA. Unmatched junction bases numbered 5, after V lost 2 bases and J lost 5 bases. The CDR3 is 14 amino acids.

The chain recombines TRBV4-3 with TRBJ1-6; 7 bases fit TRBD1. CDR1 and CDR2 from the germline V gene are LGHNA and YSLEER. The CDR3 runs to 20 residues. With 0 bases clipped from V and 7 bases from J, the junction kept 18 bases outside the gene matches. CDR3 residues: CASSQDPAGGDAFRNSPLHF. CDR3 sequence (DNA): TGCGCCAGCAGCCAAGATCCGGCAGGGGGAGATGCATTCCGGAATTCACCCCTCCACTTT.

This chain links TRBV19 with TRBJ1-4; D possibly corresponds to TRBD1 (5 bases). The CDR3 extends over 17 amino acids. The V gene lost 6 bases and the J gene lost 0 bases, with 17 bases spanning the gap. The germline V gene has CDR1 LNHDA and CDR2 SQIVND (reference sequence). CDR3 DNA: TGTGCCAGTAGGGGGGGACGGACCTCTGCAACTAATGAAAAACTGTTTTTT. Its translation: CASRGGRTSATNEKLFF.

The chain employs TRBV2 and TRBJ1-4; no definite D call. The V gene lost 6 bases and the J gene lost 8 bases, with 10 bases spanning the gap. The CDR3 extends over 12 amino acids. Germline V gene data show CDR1 as SNHLY and CDR2 as FYNNEI. CDR3 nucleotides: TGTGCCAGCAGATCGCAAGGGGAAAAACTGTTTTTT. Its protein product is CASRSQGEKLFF.

In its sample, this clone was seen a few times. V and J are TRBV10-1 and TRBJ2-5, with D perhaps matching TRBD1 (6 bases). The CDR3 spans 19 residues. From germline, CDR1 is WNHNN and CDR2 SYGVQD (reference sequence). V was pared by 7 bases and J by 0 bases, with 27 bases between. As DNA, the CDR3 is TGCGCCAGCATCACTGAGTTGTGCCTTTGGGACATATACCAAGAGACCCAGTACTTC. Protein sequence: CASITELCLWDIYQETQYF.

The chain is built from TRBV7-3 and TRBJ1-1, with D unresolved. The germline V gene has CDR1 SGHTA and CDR2 FQGTGA. The CDR3 runs 16 residues. The ends were cut back, 1 base at V and 1 base at J, with 13 bases in the middle. In DNA, the CDR3 is TGTGCCAGCAGCTTAAACGACGCAGGAAGGAACACTGAAGCTTTCTTT. It specifies CASSLNDAGRNTEAFF.